These 28 T cell receptor beta chains share one sample of origin, sequenced in a study of blood T cell repertoires in COVID-19. Clones were sequenced by immunoSEQ multiplex PCR, and TCRdb holds only the in-frame ones, with some missing. Of about 96,000 clones in the sample, roughly 90% were seen once. The specimen sequenced was peripheral blood. These receptors originate from a human donor with COVID-19, enrolled during active disease. The donor label of this sample is uncertain.

The rearrangement links TRBV4-1 to TRBJ2-5; 9 positions agree with TRBD1. Unmatched junction bases numbered 10, after V lost 6 bases and J lost 5 bases. Germline loops: CDR1 MGHRA, CDR2 YSYEKL. The CDR3 covers 15 residues. CDR3 sequence reads: CASRRTDRGGETQYF. In DNA form, the CDR3 reads TGCGCCAGCAGACGCACAGACAGGGGGGGGGAGACCCAGTACTTC.

The V and J genes are TRBV9 and TRBJ2-2; D is unresolved. CDR1 and CDR2 from the germline V gene are SGDLS and YYNGEE. CDR3 length: 13 residues. Trimming took off 1 base at V and 5 bases at J, with 6 bases between the two ends. CDR3 loop: CASSVFGTGELFF. The CDR3 bases are TGTGCCAGCAGCGTATTCGGGACCGGGGAGCTGTTTTTT. The variable domain in full, with the rest retrieved from reference TRBV9 and TRBJ2-2, is DSGVTQTPKHLITATGQRVTLRCSPRSGDLSVYWYQQSLDQGLQFLIQYYNGEERAKGNILERFSAQQFPDLHSELNLSSLELGDSALYFCASSVFGTGELFFGEGSRLTVL.

The rearrangement uses TRBV14 and TRBJ1-3, with 12 nucleotides matching TRBD1. The germline V gene has CDR1 SGHDN and CDR2 FVKESK. The CDR3 is made up of 17 amino acids. Trimming removed 0 bases from V and 2 bases from J; junction bases left unmatched: 2. As DNA, the CDR3 is TGTGCCAGCAGCCAAGATGGGACAGGGGGCACTGGAAACACCATATATTTT. Protein product: CASSQDGTGGTGNTIYF.

The chain uses TRBV6-5 and TRBJ1-1; D perhaps matches TRBD1 (5 bases). Germline V gene lookup returns CDR1 MNHEY and CDR2 SVGAGI. The ends were cut back, 5 bases at V and 0 bases at J, with 13 bases in the middle. This CDR3 comprises 15 residues. The CDR3 here is CASSRSWGMNTEAFF. The CDR3 DNA is TGTGCCAGCAGTCGTTCCTGGGGCATGAACACTGAAGCTTTCTTT.

This chain links TRBV5-1 with TRBJ2-1, with no clear D. CDR3 size: 13 residues. The ends were cut back, 0 bases at V and 5 bases at J, with 6 bases in the middle. CDR1 and CDR2 (germline): SGHRS, YFSETQ. For the CDR3, the DNA is TGCGCCAGCAGCTTGGGACTCCACAATGAGCAGTTCTTC. Protein: CASSLGLHNEQFF.

The chain carries TRBV9 and TRBJ1-1, with 10 positions matching TRBD1. V shed 2 bases and J 10 bases; nucleotides not matched to a gene: 5. Germline V lookup: CDR1 SGDLS, CDR2 YYNGEE. CDR3 length: 13 amino acids. The CDR3: CASSVGTGDGAFF. CDR3 coding DNA: TGTGCCAGCAGCGTCGGGACAGGGGATGGAGCTTTCTTT.

The chain couples TRBV27 to TRBJ1-3; TRBD1 aligns across 7 bases. Looked up from germline, CDR1 is MNHEY and CDR2 is SMNVEV (reference sequence). J was trimmed by 7 bases and V by 3 bases; bases with no gene match: 3. The CDR3 covers 13 residues. The CDR3 is CASSFEGANTIYF. Written as DNA, the CDR3 is TGTGCCAGCAGTTTCGAGGGGGCGAACACCATATATTTT.

The table lists this clone with a few counts. J is TRBJ1-5 and V is TRBV27, with 9 bases identical to TRBD1. Germline-derived CDR1 and CDR2 are MNHEY and SMNVEV (reference sequence). There are 15 residues in the CDR3. The junction had 5 bases not matched to a gene; V was cut back by 3 bases and J by 5 bases. CDR3 nucleotide sequence: TGTGCCAGCAGTTTGGGGGGGACAGGGTATCAGCCCCAGCATTTT. Its translation is CASSLGGTGYQPQHF.

V gene TRBV9 combines with J gene TRBJ1-4; D perhaps matches TRBD1 (5 bases). V lost 1 base, J lost 4 bases, and 14 bases lay in between. The CDR3 runs to 16 residues. Germline assignment: CDR1 SGDLS and CDR2 YYNGEE. The CDR3 coding sequence is TGTGCCAGCAGCGTATTTGGACGGGGGGGTAATGAAAAACTGTTTTTT. This encodes CASSVFGRGGNEKLFF.

V and J are TRBV4-1 and TRBJ1-4; perhaps TRBD1 as D (6 bases). This CDR3 contains 14 residues. Germline V CDR1 and CDR2: MGHRA, YSYEKL. V was shortened by 0 bases and J by 7 bases, with 9 bases between the two germline ends. The CDR3 reads CASSQEGASEKLFF. The CDR3 DNA follows: TGCGCCAGCAGCCAAGAGGGGGCGAGTGAAAAACTGTTTTTT.

This sequence joins TRBV11-3 and TRBJ1-2; no clear D. The CDR3 consists of 12 residues. Trimming took off 8 bases at V and 2 bases at J, with 9 bases between the two ends. Germline assignment: CDR1 SGHNT and CDR2 YENEEA. The CDR3 DNA sequence: TGTGCCAGCGGTACTTGGAACTATGGCTACACCTTC. It is translated as CASGTWNYGYTF.

The V and J genes are TRBV6-5 and TRBJ2-3; TRBD2 aligns across 8 bases. Germline V gene sequence: CDR1 MNHEY, CDR2 SVGAGI. V lost 7 bases, J lost 3 bases, and 9 bases stayed unmatched. CDR3 size: 15 residues. CDR3 amino acids: CASTLNGGATDTQYF. Here the CDR3 DNA reads TGTGCCAGCACTTTAAACGGGGGGGCAACAGATACGCAGTATTTT.

The chain has TRBV9 and TRBJ2-2; 12 bases line up with TRBD2. Germline V gene sequence: CDR1 SGDLS, CDR2 YYNGEE. Losses at the gene ends were 0 bases for V and 3 bases for J; bases not matched to a gene: 6. The CDR3 runs to 18 residues. The CDR3 protein is CASSVVPSGGAYTGELFF. The CDR3 region has the DNA TGTGCCAGCAGCGTAGTCCCTAGCGGGGGGGCCTACACCGGGGAGCTGTTTTTT.

This chain joins TRBV7-9 and TRBJ1-2, with a weak D call TRBD1 (6 bases). CDR3 size: 14 residues. The ends were cut back, 8 bases at V and 9 bases at J, with 22 bases in the middle. Germline V gene sequence: CDR1 SEHNR, CDR2 FQNEAQ (reference sequence). Here the CDR3 reads CASGTGGGALSYTF. CDR3 bases: TGTGCCAGCGGGACCGGCGGGGGGGCGCTTAGCTACACCTTC. The variable domain in full, completed from reference TRBV7-9 and TRBJ1-2, reads DTGVSQNPRHKITKRGQNVTFRCDPISEHNRLYWYRQTLGQGPEFLTYFQNEAQLEKSRLLSDRFSAERPKGSFSTLEIQRTEQGDSAMYLCASGTGGGALSYTFGSGTRLTVV.

A few counts support this clone. The rearrangement uses TRBV3-1 (or the pseudogene TRBV3-2) and TRBJ2-5, with 9 bases lining up with TRBD2. From germline, CDR1 is LGHDT and CDR2 YNNKEL (reference sequence). V was clipped by 3 bases and J by 2 bases; unmatched bases: 10. This CDR3 contains 17 residues. CDR3 sequence: CASSHTIAGAYQETQYF. The CDR3 DNA sequence: TGTGCCAGCAGCCACACGATAGCGGGGGCCTATCAAGAGACCCAGTACTTC.

The chain carries TRBV25-1 and TRBJ2-7, with D possibly being TRBD2 (7 bases). Germline CDR1 and CDR2: MGHDK and SYGVNS. Trimming stripped 2 bases from V and 6 bases from J, with 14 bases between. This CDR3 comprises 14 residues. In DNA, the CDR3 is TGTGCCAGCAGTGAACAAAGGGGGGGCGGCGAGCAGTACTTC. As protein: CASSEQRGGGEQYF.

The chain joins TRBV27 to TRBJ2-1, with 7 bases that match TRBD2. The germline V gene encodes CDR1 MNHEY and CDR2 SMNVEV (reference sequence). Unmatched junction bases numbered 3, after V lost 4 bases and J lost 0 bases. This CDR3 contains 15 residues. The CDR3 sequence: CASSSRDYSYNEQFF. In nucleotides, the CDR3 is TGTGCCAGCAGTTCCCGGGACTACTCCTACAATGAGCAGTTCTTC.

V is TRBV19 and J is TRBJ1-1, with unresolved D. Germline values: CDR1 LNHDA, CDR2 SQIVND (reference sequence). V lost 3 bases to trimming and J lost 4 bases, with 12 bases between them. The CDR3 sequence is 14 residues long. In DNA form, the CDR3 reads TGTGCCAGTAGTATTGGACTGTTACCCACTGAAGCTTTCTTT. Translating gives CASSIGLLPTEAFF.

The rearrangement joins TRBV6-5 to TRBJ1-4, with a weak D call TRBD1 (6 bases). The germline V gene encodes CDR1 MNHEY and CDR2 SVGAGI. Trimming left V 6 bases short and J 6 bases short, with 14 bases between. This CDR3 spans 14 amino acids. In DNA form, the CDR3 reads TGTGCCAGCAGCCCGACAGGCGAGGATGAAAAACTGTTTTTT. Translating gives CASSPTGEDEKLFF.

CDR3 amino acids: CASSLEGRDTEAFF. In DNA, the CDR3 is TGCGCCAGCAGCTTGGAGGGGAGGGACACTGAAGCTTTCTTT. The genes are TRBV5-1 and TRBJ1-1; tentatively, D is TRBD1 (5 bases). With 0 bases removed from V and 3 bases from J, the gap between germline ends came to 9 bases. Looked up from germline, CDR1 is SGHRS and CDR2 is YFSETQ. The CDR3 is 14 residues long.

V is TRBV2 and J is TRBJ2-2, with 10 bases identical to TRBD1. The CDR3 runs 15 residues. The germline gives CDR1 SNHLY, CDR2 FYNNEI. V gave up 8 bases and J gave up 5 bases; unmatched junction bases: 8. The CDR3 protein is CASRTWTGGTGELFF. The CDR3 coding sequence is TGTGCCAGCCGGACGTGGACAGGGGGGACCGGGGAGCTGTTTTTT.

This sequence joins TRBV7-9 and TRBJ2-7; 10 bases agree with TRBD1. The germline CDR1 and CDR2 sequences are SEHNR and FQNEAQ (reference sequence). With 2 bases clipped from V and 4 bases from J, the junction kept 5 bases outside the gene matches. CDR3 length equals 15 residues. The DNA for the CDR3 is TGTGCCAGCAGCTTAATGACAGGGGGCGTGTACGAGCAGTACTTC. This gives the protein CASSLMTGGVYEQYF.

The rearrangement uses TRBV5-1 and TRBJ1-1; D is possibly TRBD1 (6 bases). Trimming removed 4 bases from V and 3 bases from J, with 19 bases in between. Germline V gene data show CDR1 as SGHRS and CDR2 as YFSETQ. The CDR3 extends over 16 amino acids. The CDR3 DNA sequence: TGCGCCAGCAGCCCGGGGGGGCCCAATGGGGACACTGAAGCTTTCTTT. Translating gives CASSPGGPNGDTEAFF.

The chain combines TRBV4-1 with TRBJ2-5, with 7 bases identical to TRBD1. The J segment lost 5 bases and the V segment lost 8 bases, leaving 11 bases of the junction unmatched. The CDR3 covers 14 residues. CDR1 and CDR2 (germline): MGHRA, YSYEKL. CDR3 loop: CASGIGGTRETQYF. The CDR3 DNA reads TGCGCCAGCGGAATAGGGGGCACCCGGGAGACCCAGTACTTC.

V usage is TRBV18 and J usage is TRBJ1-2; D gene uncertain. CDR1 is KGHSH and CDR2 is LQKENI in the germline V gene. Trimming took off 2 bases at V and 4 bases at J, with 17 bases between the two ends. The CDR3 has 16 residues. The CDR3 sequence is CASSPVAEVSGYGYTF. In nucleotides, the CDR3 is TGTGCCAGCTCACCAGTTGCGGAGGTGTCAGGCTATGGCTACACCTTC.

V gene TRBV5-1 combines with J gene TRBJ2-7; 10 bases match TRBD2. V was clipped by 3 bases and J by 4 bases; unmatched bases: 13. Germline loops: CDR1 SGHRS, CDR2 YFSETQ. The CDR3 covers 17 residues. The CDR3 reads CASSSSGASGSLYEQYF. The CDR3 bases are TGCGCCAGCAGCTCATCCGGGGCTAGCGGGAGTCTTTACGAGCAGTACTTC.

The chain couples TRBV10-1 to TRBJ1-3; 7 nucleotides agree with TRBD1. V was clipped by 6 bases and J by 3 bases; unmatched bases: 5. CDR1 is WNHNN and CDR2 is SYGVQD in the germline V gene (reference sequence). The CDR3 extends over 14 amino acids. CDR3 loop: CASRKQGNGNTIYF. In DNA form, the CDR3 reads TGCGCCAGCAGAAAACAGGGGAATGGAAACACCATATATTTT.

The chain is built from TRBV5-4 and TRBJ2-7, with 8 bases that match TRBD1. The CDR3 loop spans 15 amino acids. Trimming removed 0 bases from V and 2 bases from J; junction bases left unmatched: 4. CDR1 SGHNT and CDR2 YYREEE come from the germline V gene (reference sequence). The CDR3 loop is CASSLVTGAPYEQYF. Written as DNA, the CDR3 is TGTGCCAGCAGCTTGGTGACAGGGGCCCCCTACGAGCAGTACTTC.